One and the same sample provided the 29 T cell receptor beta chains below, sequenced in a study of blood T cell repertoires in COVID-19 (TCRdb year 2020). Library creation used the immunoSEQ multiplex PCR assay. As stored in TCRdb, this immuneACCESS dataset retains in-frame rearrangements with V and J assigned. A fraction of the clones does not appear; measured against another copy, unresolved V genes explain less than half of the discrepancy, and the remainder lacks a known reason. The sample table contains 190,000 or so clones; only one count was recorded for around 86% of them. Roughly 2.9% of the sample goes to the ten largest clones. Sequenced input: peripheral blood. These TCRs come from a woman younger than 45 with active or convalescent COVID-19.

About this clone itself: Other DNA sequences in the same sample also yield this CDR3. CDR3 protein: CASSIVSGGANEQFF. DNA for the CDR3: TGTGCCAGTAGTATAGTTAGCGGGGGGGCCAATGAGCAGTTCTTC. The chain combines TRBV19 with TRBJ2-1; the match to TRBD2 covers 11 bases. V shed 1 base, J shed 6 bases, and the junction held 2 bases outside the gene matches. Germline CDR1 is LNHDA and CDR2 is SQIVND (reference sequence). The CDR3 consists of 15 residues.

Written as DNA, the CDR3 is TGTGCCAGCAGTGCCGGACAGGGGGTTTACTATGGCTACACCTTC. It encodes CASSAGQGVYYGYTF. The chain has TRBV25-1 and TRBJ1-2; TRBD1 matches at 10 bases. CDR1 and CDR2 from the germline V gene are MGHDK and SYGVNS. There are 15 residues in the CDR3. The junction had 5 bases not matched to a gene; V was cut back by 4 bases and J by 3 bases.

The genes are TRBV9 and TRBJ2-1; 8 nucleotides match TRBD1. Trimming cost V 3 bases and J 2 bases; bases outside gene matches: 7. Looked up from germline, CDR1 is SGDLS and CDR2 is YYNGEE. The length of the CDR3 is 16 residues. In DNA form, the CDR3 reads TGTGCCAGCAGCGCCCAAAGGACAGGGCCCTACAATGAGCAGTTCTTC. It is translated as CASSAQRTGPYNEQFF.

V and J are TRBV5-1 and TRBJ1-5; no clear D gene. This CDR3 comprises 15 residues. The V gene's germline CDR1 is SGHRS and CDR2 YFSETQ. Trimming cost V 4 bases and J 1 base, with 12 bases left between them. The CDR3 region is CASSQEGRSNQPQHF. Written as DNA, the CDR3 is TGCGCCAGCAGCCAGGAGGGCAGAAGCAATCAGCCCCAGCATTTT.

The chain employs TRBV5-1 and TRBJ1-6, with a tentative D call TRBD1 (5 bases). This CDR3 comprises 16 residues. Deletions cut 1 base from V and 0 bases from J, with 8 bases between. Per the germline V gene, CDR1 is SGHRS and CDR2 is YFSETQ. The CDR3 DNA reads TGCGCCAGCAGCTTGTTAGACAGCTCCTATAATTCACCCCTCCACTTT. Protein sequence: CASSLLDSSYNSPLHF. The entire variable domain, with the rest obtained from reference TRBV5-1 and TRBJ1-6, is as follows: KAGVTQTPRYLIKTRGQQVTLSCSPISGHRSVSWYQQTPGQGLQFLFEYFSETQRNKGNFPGRFSGRQFSNSRSEMNVSTLELGDSALYLCASSLLDSSYNSPLHFGNGTRLTVT.

J is TRBJ2-7 and V is TRBV10-2, with a possible D match to TRBD1 (7 bases). CDR3 length: 15 residues. Germline CDR1 is WSHSY and CDR2 is SAAADI. V dropped 7 bases and J dropped 5 bases, with 21 bases sitting between them. CDR3 in amino acids: CASTRGAGGKNEQYF. As DNA, the CDR3 is TGCGCCAGCACCAGGGGGGCAGGGGGAAAGAACGAGCAGTACTTC.

The chain is built from TRBV7-9 and TRBJ1-5; D gene unclear. The CDR3 covers 18 residues. Germline V gene sequence: CDR1 SEHNR, CDR2 FQNEAQ (reference sequence). The ends were cut back, 2 bases at V and 4 bases at J, with 21 bases in the middle. This CDR3 reads CASSLWTSGRRGNQPQHF. CDR3 sequence (DNA): TGTGCCAGCAGCTTATGGACCTCCGGAAGGCGGGGAAATCAGCCCCAGCATTTT.

The J gene is TRBJ1-5, the V gene TRBV6-6, with a possible D match to TRBD1 (5 bases). The CDR3 totals 15 residues. Germline values: CDR1 MNHNY, CDR2 SVGAGI (reference sequence). Trimming took off 2 bases at V and 7 bases at J, with 15 bases between the two ends. In nucleotides, the CDR3 is TGTGCCAGCAGTTACGTGTCGGGGGATGTGCAGCCCCAGCATTTT. This translates into CASSYVSGDVQPQHF.

The chain uses TRBV24-1 and TRBJ2-3; TRBD1 matches at 12 bases. The J segment lost 6 bases and the V segment lost 4 bases, leaving 10 bases of the junction unmatched. Germline V gene sequence: CDR1 KGHDR, CDR2 SFDVKD. This CDR3 spans 17 amino acids. CDR3 region: CATSDPGTGGASDTQYF. In DNA form, the CDR3 reads TGTGCCACCAGTGACCCCGGGACAGGGGGCGCCAGTGATACGCAGTATTTT.

The genes are TRBV5-1 and TRBJ1-5, with 9 bases lining up with TRBD1. The V segment lost 0 bases and the J segment 4 bases; nucleotides outside the gene matches: 2. Germline lookup yields CDR1 SGHRS and CDR2 YFSETQ. This CDR3 contains 15 residues. The CDR3 DNA follows: TGCGCCAGCAGCTTGGGACAGGGGGAAAATCAGCCCCAGCATTTT. Its translation: CASSLGQGENQPQHF.

This clone was observed at least ten times. This chain joins TRBV7-9 and TRBJ2-7; TRBD2 matches 11 bases. The CDR3 covers 16 residues. V shed 7 bases and J 2 bases; nucleotides not matched to a gene: 10. Germline V gene lookup returns CDR1 SEHNR and CDR2 FQNEAQ (reference sequence). DNA for the CDR3: TGTGCCAGCATCACCCTCGGACTAGCGGGCGCCTACGAGCAGTACTTC. It codes for CASITLGLAGAYEQYF.

This rearrangement joins TRBV6-5 to TRBJ1-1; the D gene is possibly TRBD1 (5 bases). Between the trimmed V and J ends, which lost 4 bases and 5 bases, there was a span of 8 bases. This CDR3 spans 12 amino acids. Germline assignment: CDR1 MNHEY and CDR2 SVGAGI. The CDR3 region has the DNA TGTGCCAGCAGTTTAGGGGTAACTGAAGCTTTCTTT. Its protein is CASSLGVTEAFF.

The J gene is TRBJ1-2, the V gene TRBV5-4; 7 bases align to TRBD1. Trimming cost V 2 bases and J 7 bases; bases outside gene matches: 11. This CDR3 region has 15 residues. Germline CDR1 and CDR2: SGHNT and YYREEE (reference sequence). In nucleotides, the CDR3 is TGTGCCAGCAGCTTAAGAGGGGGCGAATATAGTGGCTACACCTTC. This gives the protein CASSLRGGEYSGYTF.

This chain connects TRBV10-3 to TRBJ1-5; D might be TRBD1 (6 bases). V lost 5 bases and J 0 bases, leaving 8 bases between the germline ends. The CDR3 is 14 amino acids. Germline V CDR1 and CDR2: ENHRY, SYGVKD. In DNA form, the CDR3 reads TGTGCCATCAGTTCAGGGGATAGCAATCAGCCCCAGCATTTT. This encodes CAISSGDSNQPQHF.

J is TRBJ1-1 and V is TRBV6-5; 9 bases line up with TRBD1. With 0 bases clipped from V and 10 bases from J, the junction kept 9 bases outside the gene matches. The CDR3 runs to 15 residues. Germline V gene lookup returns CDR1 MNHEY and CDR2 SVGAGI. The CDR3 here is CASSYSPGQGQGAFF. The CDR3 DNA sequence: TGTGCCAGCAGTTACTCCCCTGGACAGGGGCAGGGAGCTTTCTTT.

The chain carries TRBV4-1 and TRBJ1-4; tentative D call: TRBD1 (5 bases). V lost 0 bases and J 3 bases, leaving 8 bases between the germline ends. Germline V CDR1 and CDR2: MGHRA, YSYEKL. The CDR3 consists of 15 residues. The CDR3 DNA reads as TGCGCCAGCAGCCAAGACGAAGGGGCTAATGAAAAACTGTTTTTT. It translates to CASSQDEGANEKLFF.

The chain is built from TRBV18 and TRBJ2-5; TRBD1 aligns across 7 bases. The germline V gene encodes CDR1 KGHSH and CDR2 LQKENI. The CDR3 has 15 amino acids. J gave up 2 bases and V 3 bases, and 6 bases lay outside the gene matches. In DNA form, the CDR3 reads TGTGCCAGCTCACCGCGACCGGGACAGCAAGAGACCCAGTACTTC. This encodes CASSPRPGQQETQYF.

The chain is built from TRBV5-1 and TRBJ2-3; perhaps TRBD1 as D (5 bases). The CDR3 runs to 15 residues. The ends were cut back, 6 bases at V and 2 bases at J, with 16 bases in the middle. Germline loops: CDR1 SGHRS, CDR2 YFSETQ. CDR3 sequence (DNA): TGCGCCAGCATTCGGACCTGGGGCGACACAGATACGCAGTATTTT. Translating gives CASIRTWGDTDTQYF.

The chain carries TRBV23-1 and TRBJ1-3; no clear D. TRBV23-1 falls under the ORF class, with uncertain function. CDR3 length equals 11 residues. The CDR3, as DNA: TGCGCTGAAAGAGGCCCGAACACCATATATTTT. Its protein is CAERGPNTIYF.

The rearrangement joins TRBV11-3 to TRBJ2-6; TRBD1 aligns across 9 bases. V lost 3 bases, J lost 4 bases, and 7 bases stayed unmatched. The germline V gene encodes CDR1 SGHNT and CDR2 YENEEA. This CDR3 has 17 amino acids. The CDR3 region has the DNA TGTGCCAGCAGCTTCGAACAGGGGGCGCACGGGGCCAACGTCCTGACTTTC. Protein: CASSFEQGAHGANVLTF. Together with reference TRBV11-3 and TRBJ2-6, the CDR3 gives the full variable domain: EAGVVQSPRYKIIEKKQPVAFWCNPISGHNTLYWYLQNLGQGPELLIRYENEEAVDDSQLPKDRFSAERLKGVDSTLKIQPAELGDSAVYLCASSFEQGAHGANVLTFGAGSRLTVL.

The rearrangement joins TRBV5-6 to TRBJ1-2; possible D gene TRBD1, 5 bases. In germline, CDR1 is SGHDT, CDR2 YYEEEE. The CDR3 has 12 amino acids. V lost 4 bases and J 5 bases, leaving 9 bases between the germline ends. In DNA, the CDR3 is TGTGCCAGCAGCCCACAGGATTATGGCTACACCTTC. Translating gives CASSPQDYGYTF.

With regard to this clone: This sample includes further DNA sequences coding for the same CDR3. The rearrangement links TRBV6-5 to TRBJ2-3, with a possible D match to TRBD2 (6 bases). The CDR3 consists of 14 residues. V was clipped by 6 bases and J by 0 bases, with 10 bases between them. Per germline, CDR1 MNHEY and CDR2 SVGAGI. The CDR3 spells CASSRGTSTDTQYF. In nucleotides, the CDR3 is TGTGCCAGCAGCCGGGGGACTAGCACAGATACGCAGTATTTT.

The chain recombines TRBV2 with TRBJ2-2; D might be TRBD2 (6 bases). This CDR3 contains 14 residues. Per the germline V gene, CDR1 is SNHLY and CDR2 is FYNNEI. The V gene lost 6 bases and the J gene lost 1 base, with 9 bases spanning the gap. The CDR3 DNA reads TGTGCCAGCAGAGTGGGACTGAACACCGGGGAGCTGTTTTTT. Its protein is CASRVGLNTGELFF.

V gene TRBV5-4 combines with J gene TRBJ2-5; 8 nucleotides line up with TRBD2. The V gene's germline CDR1 is SGHNT and CDR2 YYREEE (reference sequence). CDR3 size: 15 residues. With 2 bases clipped from V and 5 bases from J, the junction kept 8 bases outside the gene matches. Written as DNA, the CDR3 is TGTGCCAGCAGCTTCACGGGGGGGCCGTTCGAGACCCAGTACTTC. Its translation is CASSFTGGPFETQYF.

The sample holds a few counts of this clone. This CDR3 is CASSNQIQGGYTF. The CDR3 coding sequence is TGTGCCAGTAGTAATCAAATTCAGGGTGGCTACACCTTC. The chain employs TRBV19 and TRBJ1-2; D is possibly TRBD1 (5 bases). The CDR3 is 13 amino acids. Germline-derived CDR1 and CDR2 are LNHDA and SQIVND (reference sequence). Between the trimmed V and J ends, which lost 4 bases and 7 bases, there was a span of 13 bases.

The chain joins TRBV28 to TRBJ1-6; D might be TRBD1 (6 bases). The V and J ends lost 4 bases and 3 bases respectively, with 16 bases between them. The CDR3 spans 17 residues. Germline CDR1 is MDHEN and CDR2 is SYDVKM. The CDR3 sequence is CASSSTGATIYNSPLHF. CDR3 in DNA: TGTGCCAGCAGTTCGACAGGCGCTACGATCTATAATTCACCCCTCCACTTT. Using reference TRBV28 and TRBJ1-6 for the parts outside the CDR3, the full variable domain is DVKVTQSSRYLVKRTGEKVFLECVQDMDHENMFWYRQDPGLGLRLIYFSYDVKMKEKGDIPEGYSVSREKKERFSLILESASTNQTSMYLCASSSTGATIYNSPLHFGNGTRLTVT.

This rearrangement joins TRBV3-1 (or the pseudogene TRBV3-2) to TRBJ2-3, with 9 bases matching TRBD1. Germline V CDR1 and CDR2: LGHDT, YNNKEL (reference sequence). The CDR3 has 17 amino acids. V lost 4 bases to trimming and J lost 3 bases; unmatched junction nucleotides: 11. The CDR3 sequence: CASSREWDRVGTDTQYF. In DNA form, the CDR3 reads TGTGCCAGCAGCCGGGAGTGGGACAGGGTGGGGACAGATACGCAGTATTTT.

The CDR3: CASSHTPGATMNTEAFF. CDR3 DNA sequence: TGTGCCAGCAGCCACACCCCGGGAGCTACCATGAACACTGAAGCTTTCTTT. The chain couples TRBV3-1 (or the pseudogene TRBV3-2) to TRBJ1-1; no clear D gene. CDR1 is LGHDT and CDR2 is YNNKEL in the germline V gene (reference sequence). The CDR3 is made up of 17 amino acids. V gave up 3 bases and J gave up 0 bases, with 17 bases separating them.

The V call is TRBV18, the J call TRBJ1-1; 7 bases line up with TRBD1. With 3 bases clipped from V and 0 bases from J, the junction kept 7 bases outside the gene matches. The CDR3 is made up of 16 amino acids. Germline assignment: CDR1 KGHSH and CDR2 LQKENI. The CDR3 coding sequence is TGTGCCAGCTCACCCCCTCGGGGGACAGTGAACACTGAAGCTTTCTTT. Protein sequence: CASSPPRGTVNTEAFF.